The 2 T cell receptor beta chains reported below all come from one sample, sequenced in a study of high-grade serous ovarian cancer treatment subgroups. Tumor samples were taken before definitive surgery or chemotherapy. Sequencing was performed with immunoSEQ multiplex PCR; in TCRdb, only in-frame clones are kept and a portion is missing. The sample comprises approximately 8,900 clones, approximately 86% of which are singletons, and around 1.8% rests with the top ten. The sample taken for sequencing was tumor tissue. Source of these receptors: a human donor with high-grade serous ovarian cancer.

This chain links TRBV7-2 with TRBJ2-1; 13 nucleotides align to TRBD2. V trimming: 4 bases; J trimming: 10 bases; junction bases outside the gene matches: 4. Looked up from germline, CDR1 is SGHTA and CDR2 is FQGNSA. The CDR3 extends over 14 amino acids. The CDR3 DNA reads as TGTGCCAGCAGCTCACTAGCGGGGGGGCGGGAGCAGTTCTTC. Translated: CASSSLAGGREQFF. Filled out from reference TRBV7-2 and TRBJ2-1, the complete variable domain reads GAGVSQSPSNKVTEKGKDVELRCDPISGHTALYWYRQSLGQGLEFLIYFQGNSAPDKSGLPSDRFSAERTGGSVSTLTIQRTQQEDSAVYLCASSSLAGGREQFFGPGTRLTVL.

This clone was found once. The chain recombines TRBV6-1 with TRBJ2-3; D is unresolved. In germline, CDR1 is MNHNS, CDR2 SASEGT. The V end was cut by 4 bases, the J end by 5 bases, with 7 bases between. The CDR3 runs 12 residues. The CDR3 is CASSAVGDTQYF. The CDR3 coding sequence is TGTGCCAGCAGTGCGGTCGGAGATACGCAGTATTTT.